This note documents a single TCR beta chain sequence. The antigen remains undetermined. TCR beta cDNA was generated via 5'RACE template switching incorporating UMIs. TCRdb re-called the 5' RACE reads; one entry per CDR3 protein, DNA not given. Here the sample table reports some 280,000 distinct CDR3 sequences. The source of the sample is a study of T cells expressing NK-cell markers. Turning to the study itself: Seven of the eight sequenced donors were HCMV-seropositive; one was seronegative.

Study-wide points: Several donors' CD3+CD56-NKG2C+ cells were dominated by the same clonotypes.

Sequenced sample: blood T cells: a sorted CD56 or NKG2C T cell subset, CD4+ or CD8+ T cells, or bulk PBMC T cells (not recorded which). The receptor was isolated from a man aged 18 to 29 in good health.

CDR3 in amino acids: CASSLTTVPNEQFF. The chain couples TRBV12-3 or TRBV12-4 to TRBJ2-1; the TCRdb call, TRBD2, lacks DNA for checking. The CDR3 has 14 residues.